One sample yielded the 6 T cell receptor beta chains listed below, sequenced in a study of T cells in Graves' hyperthyroidism and ophthalmopathy. Amplification of TCR beta CDR3 regions used RNA as the template. The HTBI primer set drove a first-round RT-PCR of the TCR CDR3. TCRdb redid the calling of the multiplex PCR reads with MiXCR, one entry per CDR3 protein. Of around 520,000 distinct CDR3 sequences listed, around a quarter were seen once; the top ten hold around 11%. The sequenced sample was blood. The receptor source for this set is a woman aged 30 to 39 with Graves' ophthalmopathy.

To note about this clonotype: Sequence at one end of the junction differs from germline and may be a read error. CDR3 sequence (DNA): TGCGGTGCGAAAAAAGGACAGTACCTCCTTAACTATGGCTACACCTTC. Translation gives CGAKKGQYLLNYGYTF. The chain couples TRBV20-1 to TRBJ1-2; perhaps TRBD1 as D (6 bases). This CDR3 spans 16 amino acids. Germline values: CDR1 DFQATT, CDR2 SNEGSKA (reference sequence).

The chain couples TRBV4-2 to TRBJ1-5; D is possibly TRBD1 (5 bases). The germline V gene encodes CDR1 LGHNA and CDR2 YNFKEQ. The CDR3 is 16 amino acids. V was clipped by 1 base and J by 3 bases, with 13 bases between them. The CDR3 region is CASSQGDGSYNQPQHF. The CDR3 DNA sequence: TGTGCCAGCAGCCAAGGGGACGGATCTTACAATCAGCCCCAGCATTTT.

V is TRBV5-6 and J is TRBJ1-3; D unclear. CDR3 size: 12 residues. CDR1 is SGHDT, CDR2 YYEEEE, per germline. V lost 4 bases to trimming and J lost 7 bases, with 9 bases between them. Written as DNA, the CDR3 is TGTGCCAGCAGCAACGTGGGGAACACCATATATTTT. Protein sequence: CASSNVGNTIYF.

This clonotype was found a few times. The chain has TRBV4-1 and TRBJ2-7; TRBD1 agrees at 7 bases. Unmatched junction bases numbered 4, after V lost 3 bases and J lost 2 bases. The V gene's germline CDR1 is MGHRA and CDR2 YSYEKL. The CDR3 extends over 14 amino acids. The CDR3 is CASSHIDRAYEQYF. The CDR3 coding sequence is TGCGCCAGCAGCCACATAGACAGGGCCTACGAGCAGTACTTC.

The J gene is TRBJ1-5, the V gene TRBV6-4, with D possibly being TRBD1 (5 bases). Per germline, CDR1 MRHNA and CDR2 SNTAGT. The CDR3 extends over 17 amino acids. Trimming removed 4 bases from V and 4 bases from J, with 20 bases in between. This chain's CDR3 is CASSVESGWIRNQPQHF. For the CDR3, the DNA is TGTGCCAGCAGTGTGGAGTCAGGGTGGATCAGAAATCAGCCCCAGCATTTT.

There are many counts of this clonotype. The V call is TRBV10-3, the J call TRBJ1-2; 9 bases align to TRBD1. With V trimmed by 0 bases and J by 6 bases, 5 bases remained unmatched. Germline values: CDR1 ENHRY, CDR2 SYGVKD. The CDR3 has 15 amino acids. The CDR3 sequence: CAISESGDRENGYTF. For the CDR3, the DNA is TGTGCCATCAGTGAGTCGGGGGACAGGGAGAATGGCTACACCTTC.